Below, 30 T cell receptor beta chains from the same sample are listed, as sequenced in a study of T cell responses to AZD1222 COVID-19 vaccine. Sequencing was performed with immunoSEQ multiplex PCR; in TCRdb, only in-frame clones are kept and a portion is missing. The top ten clones hold around 1.5% of a sample with over 110,000 clones, around nine tenths of them seen once. The sequencing used peripheral blood, collected on day 0 of AZD1222 vaccination. These receptors all stem from an adult in good health.

The chain joins TRBV28 to TRBJ2-7; no reliable D call. V lost 2 bases and J lost 3, with 8 bases in between. The CDR3 consists of 13 residues. Germline values: CDR1 MDHEN, CDR2 SYDVKM. The chain's CDR3 is CASSLPVGYEQYF. CDR3 nucleotides: TGTGCCAGCAGTTTACCCGTCGGCTACGAGCAGTACTTC.

The chain is built from TRBV27 and TRBJ2-2; 9 bases are a match to TRBD2. Germline CDR1 and CDR2: MNHEY and SMNVEV (reference sequence). The V segment lost 8 bases and the J segment 5 bases; nucleotides outside the gene matches: 12. The CDR3 consists of 16 residues. DNA of the CDR3: TGTGCCAGCCGGGGGGTAGCGGGAGTACGGACCGGGGAGCTGTTTTTT. Amino acid sequence: CASRGVAGVRTGELFF.

This clone was recorded only once. The gene calls are TRBV5-5 and TRBJ1-6; D gene uncertain. Trimming cost V 0 bases and J 9 bases, with 4 bases left between them. The CDR3 sequence is 12 residues long. Germline V gene lookup returns CDR1 SGHKS and CDR2 YYEKEE (reference sequence). CDR3 amino acids: CASSLDGSPLHF. DNA of the CDR3: TGTGCCAGCAGCTTGGATGGTTCACCCCTCCACTTT.

The chain recombines TRBV4-1 with TRBJ1-5; D perhaps matches TRBD1 (5 bases). The V end lost 0 bases, the J end lost 2 bases, and 11 bases lay between the germline ends. Germline V gene sequence: CDR1 MGHRA, CDR2 YSYEKL. There are 16 residues in the CDR3. The CDR3 sequence: CASSQEAGMGNQPQHF. In DNA, the CDR3 is TGCGCCAGCAGCCAAGAAGCAGGGATGGGCAATCAGCCCCAGCATTTT.

J is TRBJ2-7 and V is TRBV15; D may match TRBD1 or TRBD2 (5 bases each). The CDR3 length is 15 residues. CDR1 is LNHNV and CDR2 is YYDKDF in the germline V gene (reference sequence). V was trimmed by 1 base and J by 4 bases, leaving 14 bases between them. This chain's CDR3 is CATSRGRDHLYEQYF. CDR3 in DNA: TGTGCCACCAGCAGAGGCCGGGACCACTTATACGAGCAGTACTTC. The full variable domain, completed using reference TRBV15 and TRBJ2-7, is DAMVIQNPRYQVTQFGKPVTLSCSQTLNHNVMYWYQQKSSQAPKLLFHYYDKDFNNEADTPDNFQSRRPNTSFCFLDIRSPGLGDTAMYLCATSRGRDHLYEQYFGPGTRLTVT.

CDR3 nucleotide sequence: TGTGCCAGCAGCTTGGAAGGGGGCTATAGCAATCAGCCCCAGCATTTT. Its translation is CASSLEGGYSNQPQHF. This chain connects TRBV5-5 to TRBJ1-5; 7 nucleotides agree with TRBD1. Trimming removed 0 bases from V and 0 bases from J; junction bases left unmatched: 3. Germline lookup yields CDR1 SGHKS and CDR2 YYEKEE (reference sequence). The CDR3 covers 16 residues.

The chain uses TRBV14 and TRBJ2-7; TRBD1 matches at 9 bases. V was clipped by 5 bases and J by 6 bases; unmatched bases: 8. The CDR3 length is 14 residues. Germline CDR1 is SGHDN and CDR2 is FVKESK. CDR3 loop: CASSAEQGASEQYF. The CDR3 coding sequence is TGTGCCAGCAGCGCCGAACAGGGGGCTAGCGAGCAGTACTTC.

The chain recombines TRBV27 with TRBJ2-1; D may be TRBD1 or TRBD2 (5 bases each). V lost 4 bases to trimming and J lost 3 bases, with 16 bases between them. Germline CDR1 MNHEY, CDR2 SMNVEV (reference sequence). The length of the CDR3 is 16 residues. CDR3 residues: CASSSPGTLIYNEQFF. The CDR3 DNA reads TGTGCCAGCAGTTCCCCCGGGACGCTCATCTACAATGAGCAGTTCTTC.

The J gene is TRBJ1-2, the V gene TRBV12-5; D is ambiguous. The germline V gene encodes CDR1 LGHNT and CDR2 FRNRAP. The CDR3 has 12 amino acids. Trimming shortened V by 6 bases and J by 4 bases, and 9 bases separated the two germline ends. Here the CDR3 reads CASGSLGYGYTF. The CDR3 nucleotides read TGTGCTAGTGGGTCACTTGGCTATGGCTACACCTTC.

The J gene is TRBJ2-7, the V gene TRBV2; no reliable D call. Germline V gene lookup returns CDR1 SNHLY and CDR2 FYNNEI. The V end lost 7 bases, the J end lost 7 bases, and 17 bases lay between the germline ends. This CDR3 has 13 residues. The DNA for the CDR3 is TGTGCCAGCAAGAGAACTTTACTACGAGAGCAGTACTTC. Translating it yields CASKRTLLREQYF.

V is TRBV30 and J is TRBJ1-3; TRBD1 might be the D (6 bases). This CDR3 spans 14 amino acids. Trimming took 4 bases from V and 2 from J, leaving 12 bases between them. CDR1 and CDR2 (germline): GTSNPN, SVGIG (reference sequence). The DNA for the CDR3 is TGTGCCTGGAACCTACAGGGTACTGGAAACACCATATATTTT. Translating gives CAWNLQGTGNTIYF.

The V gene is TRBV4-2, the J gene TRBJ2-4; D gene unclear. The germline CDR1 and CDR2 sequences are LGHNA and YNFKEQ. CDR3 length: 13 residues. V was trimmed by 0 bases and J by 8 bases, leaving 8 bases between them. CDR3 protein: CASSQEYRYIQYF. The CDR3, as DNA: TGTGCCAGCAGCCAAGAGTACCGCTACATTCAGTACTTC.

The gene calls are TRBV19 and TRBJ1-5; TRBD1 matches at 10 bases. This CDR3 contains 16 residues. From germline, CDR1 is LNHDA and CDR2 SQIVND (reference sequence). Trimming took 3 bases from V and 6 from J; bases not matched to a gene: 8. The CDR3 reads CASSIYGTGEGQPQHF. CDR3 in DNA: TGTGCCAGTAGTATTTACGGGACAGGGGAAGGTCAGCCCCAGCATTTT.

V is TRBV2 and J is TRBJ2-7, with 9 bases matching TRBD1. The length of the CDR3 is 13 residues. CDR1 and CDR2 (germline): SNHLY, FYNNEI. With 6 bases clipped from V and 3 bases from J, the junction kept 3 bases outside the gene matches. CDR3 amino acids: CASRGQGFYEQYF. In DNA form, the CDR3 reads TGTGCCAGCAGAGGACAGGGGTTCTACGAGCAGTACTTC.

The chain uses TRBV18 and TRBJ1-4; D is uncertain. The germline V gene encodes CDR1 KGHSH and CDR2 LQKENI. This CDR3 is 13 amino acids long. Trimming pared 6 bases from V and 0 bases from J, leaving 5 bases between. This chain's CDR3 is CASSRSTNEKLFF. The CDR3 bases are TGTGCCAGCTCCCGATCAACTAATGAAAAACTGTTTTTT.

Written as DNA, the CDR3 is TGTGCCAGCAGTTTTGACAGGGGGCTCGAGACCCAGTACTTC. Protein sequence: CASSFDRGLETQYF. V usage is TRBV28 and J usage is TRBJ2-5; 10 nucleotides match TRBD1. CDR3 length: 14 amino acids. The V gene's germline CDR1 is MDHEN and CDR2 SYDVKM. Trimming cost V 3 bases and J 5 bases; bases outside gene matches: 3.

V usage is TRBV11-1 and J usage is TRBJ2-7; D is undetermined. The CDR3 is 13 amino acids. Trimming took 7 bases from V and 7 from J, leaving 17 bases between them. Germline CDR1 reads SGHAT; CDR2 reads FQDESV (reference sequence). The CDR3 DNA reads TGTGCCAGCACCGCCTTTGGCGTGGGAGAGCAGTACTTC. Amino acid sequence: CASTAFGVGEQYF.

The chain carries TRBV24-1 and TRBJ1-5, with TRBD1 identical over 7 bases. Germline CDR1 reads KGHDR; CDR2 reads SFDVKD. V was clipped by 4 bases and J by 0 bases; unmatched bases: 2. This CDR3 is 15 amino acids long. The DNA for the CDR3 is TGTGCCACCAGTGAGGGGGACAGTAGCAATCAGCCCCAGCATTTT. Its protein is CATSEGDSSNQPQHF.

This clone has just a few counts. The CDR3 spells CASSQGRGQYEQYF. CDR3 DNA sequence: TGCGCCAGCAGCCAAGGCAGGGGCCAGTACGAGCAGTACTTC. The V call is TRBV4-1, the J call TRBJ2-7; D is perhaps TRBD1 (6 bases). The CDR3 covers 14 residues. Per the germline V gene, CDR1 is MGHRA and CDR2 is YSYEKL. Trimming took off 1 base at V and 4 bases at J, with 11 bases between the two ends.

This chain connects TRBV5-1 to TRBJ2-7; 9 bases map to TRBD2. The CDR3 is made up of 14 amino acids. Germline lookup yields CDR1 SGHRS and CDR2 YFSETQ. J was trimmed by 6 bases and V by 2 bases; bases with no gene match: 6. CDR3 region: CASSFLAGDPEQYF. Written as DNA, the CDR3 is TGCGCCAGCAGCTTTTTAGCGGGAGACCCCGAGCAGTACTTC.

The V and J genes are TRBV5-5 and TRBJ2-3; TRBD1 aligns across 8 bases. V gave up 8 bases and J gave up 8 bases; unmatched junction bases: 16. The CDR3 has 15 residues. The germline CDR1 and CDR2 sequences are SGHKS and YYEKEE (reference sequence). This CDR3 reads CARYSGTGMLGTQYF. The CDR3 nucleotides are TGTGCCAGATACTCGGGGACAGGAATGTTAGGTACGCAGTATTTT. Together with reference TRBV5-5 and TRBJ2-3, the CDR3 gives the full variable domain: DAGVTQSPTHLIKTRGQQVTLRCSPISGHKSVSWYQQVLGQGPQFIFQYYEKEERGRGNFPDRFSARQFPNYSSELNVNALLLGDSALYLCARYSGTGMLGTQYFGPGTRLTVL.

V usage is TRBV28 and J usage is TRBJ1-1; D is unclear. Trimming cost V 3 bases and J 2 bases, with 4 bases left between them. The CDR3 is 12 residues long. Germline CDR1 MDHEN, CDR2 SYDVKM. The CDR3 here is CASSLGNTEAFF. The CDR3 bases are TGTGCCAGCAGTTTGGGTAACACTGAAGCTTTCTTT. The complete variable domain, with remaining parts taken from reference TRBV28 and TRBJ1-1, reads DVKVTQSSRYLVKRTGEKVFLECVQDMDHENMFWYRQDPGLGLRLIYFSYDVKMKEKGDIPEGYSVSREKKERFSLILESASTNQTSMYLCASSLGNTEAFFGQGTRLTVV.

Notes on this clone: Other DNA sequences in the sample encode the same CDR3. The gene calls are TRBV15 and TRBJ2-2; 7 positions match TRBD2. The CDR3 sequence is 15 residues long. V was pared by 0 bases and J by 6 bases, with 4 bases of the junction left unmatched. Germline CDR1 LNHNV, CDR2 YYDKDF (reference sequence). The CDR3 protein is CATSRERAGAGELFF. The CDR3 nucleotides are TGTGCCACCAGCAGAGAACGGGCGGGGGCCGGGGAGCTGTTTTTT.

This clone was counted a single time. The chain uses TRBV5-1 and TRBJ1-1; 7 bases fit TRBD1. The CDR3 runs to 15 residues. V shed 2 bases, J shed 1 base, and the junction held 5 bases outside the gene matches. Looked up from germline, CDR1 is SGHRS and CDR2 is YFSETQ. The CDR3 nucleotides are TGCGCCAGCAGCTTAGGGGGCGCGGGGAACACTGAAGCTTTCTTT. Protein product: CASSLGGAGNTEAFF.

This clone was seen just once. The chain uses TRBV19 and TRBJ1-1; 8 nucleotides align to TRBD1. Looked up from germline, CDR1 is LNHDA and CDR2 is SQIVND (reference sequence). Trimming cost V 5 bases and J 7 bases; bases outside gene matches: 6. The CDR3 runs 13 residues. CDR3 loop: CASSGAGGGEAFF. In DNA form, the CDR3 reads TGTGCCAGTAGTGGCGCAGGGGGCGGTGAAGCTTTCTTT.

In DNA, the CDR3 is TGTGCCAGCAAACCAAGGGACAGGGTACGGTCCTACAATGAGCAGTTCTTC. Amino acids: CASKPRDRVRSYNEQFF. The chain is built from TRBV21-1 and TRBJ2-1; the table's D call of TRBD1 was not tested on the DNA. TRBV21-1 is shown as a pseudogene. This CDR3 region has 17 residues.

The chain combines TRBV19 with TRBJ1-5; 9 bases are a match to TRBD1. The CDR3 has 18 amino acids. The ends lost 5 bases at V and 5 bases at J; junction bases unmatched: 16. Germline V gives CDR1 LNHDA, CDR2 SQIVND (reference sequence). The CDR3 nucleotides are TGTGCCAGTAGTCTCCGGGACAGGGCATGGAAGGTTTATCAGCCCCAGCATTTT. This gives the protein CASSLRDRAWKVYQPQHF.

The rearrangement uses TRBV7-9 and TRBJ1-4, with 10 nucleotides matching TRBD1. Germline loops: CDR1 SEHNR, CDR2 FQNEAQ (reference sequence). J lost 10 bases, V lost 5 bases, and 10 bases had no gene match. The CDR3 extends over 15 amino acids. CDR3 sequence (DNA): TGTGCCAGCAGCCCCTCCGGGACAGGGGATGTAAAACTGTTTTTT. Translation: CASSPSGTGDVKLFF.

V usage is TRBV5-6 and J usage is TRBJ2-7; 9 bases match TRBD1. V trimming: 0 bases; J trimming: 3 bases; junction bases outside the gene matches: 1. This CDR3 region has 14 residues. Germline V gives CDR1 SGHDT, CDR2 YYEEEE. CDR3 DNA: TGTGCCAGCAGCTTGGTGGACAGGGGCTACGAGCAGTACTTC. This codes for CASSLVDRGYEQYF.

The chain carries TRBV5-6 and TRBJ2-2; 8 bases align to TRBD2. The CDR3 loop spans 14 amino acids. The trim removed 3 bases at V and 7 bases at J, leaving 5 bases unmatched. Germline lookup yields CDR1 SGHDT and CDR2 YYEEEE. In nucleotides, the CDR3 is TGTGCCAGCAGCTCGGGACTAGTTAGCGGGGAGCTGTTTTTT. Its translation is CASSSGLVSGELFF.